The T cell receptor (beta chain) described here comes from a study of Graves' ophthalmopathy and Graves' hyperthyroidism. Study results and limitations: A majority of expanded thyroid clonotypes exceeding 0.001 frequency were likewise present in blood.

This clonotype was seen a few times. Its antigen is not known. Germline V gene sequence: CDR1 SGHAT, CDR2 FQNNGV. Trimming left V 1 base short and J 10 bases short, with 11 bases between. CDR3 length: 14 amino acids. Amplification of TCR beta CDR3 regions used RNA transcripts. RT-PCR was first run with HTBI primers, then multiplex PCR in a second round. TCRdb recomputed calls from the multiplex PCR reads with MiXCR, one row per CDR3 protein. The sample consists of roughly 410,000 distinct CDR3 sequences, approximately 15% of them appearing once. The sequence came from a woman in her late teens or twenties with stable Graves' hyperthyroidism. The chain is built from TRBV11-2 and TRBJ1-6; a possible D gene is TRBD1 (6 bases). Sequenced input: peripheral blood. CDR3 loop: CASSLGVGGSPLHF. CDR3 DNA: TGTGCCAGCAGCTTAGGTGTAGGGGGGTCACCCCTCCACTTT.